These 32 T cell receptor beta chains originate from one sample sequenced in a study of cytomegalovirus exposure and HLA in healthy donors. 60 Vbeta and 13 Jbeta primers were used in PCR. Data came from immunoSEQ multiplex PCR; TCRdb stores just in-frame clones and leaves some out. The repertoire holds roughly 120,000 clones, around 68% seen once, with 4% to 4.5% in the top ten. Sequenced input: PBMCs. These receptors were collected from a woman aged 40 to 50 in good health and CMV-seropositive.

V is TRBV5-4 and J is TRBJ1-2; 10 nucleotides line up with TRBD1. V lost 1 base and J lost 1; bases outside the gene matches: 1. This CDR3 region has 15 residues. Per germline, CDR1 SGHNT and CDR2 YYREEE (reference sequence). CDR3 in amino acids: CASSLRTGGNYGYTF. The DNA for the CDR3 is TGTGCCAGCAGCTTGAGGACAGGGGGTAACTATGGCTACACCTTC.

This clone was seen once. The CDR3 coding sequence is TGTGCCAGCAGTGAAGCAGTAGGGCAGGGGGGTGGCGAGCAGTACTTC. Translated, it gives CASSEAVGQGGGEQYF. This rearrangement joins TRBV6-1 to TRBJ2-7, with TRBD1 as a possible D gene (7 bases). The CDR3 extends over 16 amino acids. In germline, CDR1 is MNHNS, CDR2 SASEGT. The V gene lost 0 bases and the J gene lost 6 bases, with 18 bases spanning the gap.

The chain has TRBV9 and TRBJ2-5; D may be TRBD1 (6 bases). Deletions cut 3 bases from V and 5 bases from J, with 20 bases between. The CDR3 is 16 amino acids. CDR1 SGDLS and CDR2 YYNGEE come from the germline V gene. This chain's CDR3 is CASSEEGRGGMETQYF. The DNA for the CDR3 is TGTGCCAGCAGCGAGGAAGGTAGAGGGGGTATGGAGACCCAGTACTTC.

The chain uses TRBV6-1 and TRBJ1-5; 8 bases map to TRBD1. The germline gives CDR1 MNHNS, CDR2 SASEGT. The CDR3 is 14 residues long. Losses at the gene ends were 6 bases for V and 3 bases for J; bases not matched to a gene: 4. The CDR3 here is CASRRQGSNQPQHF. The CDR3 DNA is TGTGCCAGCAGACGACAGGGGTCCAATCAGCCCCAGCATTTT.

The genes are TRBV18 and TRBJ1-5; 9 nucleotides match TRBD1. This CDR3 is built from 14 residues. The germline gives CDR1 KGHSH, CDR2 LQKENI. Trimming took 2 bases from V and 7 from J; bases not matched to a gene: 3. CDR3 sequence: CASSPTGGYQPQHF. DNA for the CDR3: TGTGCCAGCTCACCAACAGGGGGCTACCAGCCCCAGCATTTT.

The chain is built from TRBV29-1 and TRBJ2-3, with D tentatively TRBD2 (5 bases). The germline V gene encodes CDR1 SQVTM and CDR2 ANQGSEA. Trimming cost V 5 bases and J 5 bases, with 17 bases left between them. The CDR3 covers 14 residues. The DNA for the CDR3 is TGCAGCGTTCTTAGGCTAGCTGTCGGAGATACGCAGTATTTT. Its translation is CSVLRLAVGDTQYF.

The rearrangement uses TRBV19 and TRBJ2-7; D gene unclear. In germline, CDR1 is LNHDA, CDR2 SQIVND (reference sequence). The V and J ends lost 2 bases and 0 bases respectively, with 14 bases between them. This CDR3 spans 16 amino acids. CDR3 DNA: TGTGCCAGTAGTATAAGAAGTACCACTGACTCCTACGAGCAGTACTTC. Residues: CASSIRSTTDSYEQYF.

V usage is TRBV10-3 and J usage is TRBJ2-1, with 8 nucleotides matching TRBD2. J lost 6 bases, V lost 7 bases, and 8 bases had no gene match. This CDR3 comprises 14 residues. The germline CDR1 and CDR2 sequences are ENHRY and SYGVKD. The CDR3 bases are TGTGCCATCAATCCGGGAGGGCCCGGCAATGAGCAGTTCTTC. Amino acid sequence: CAINPGGPGNEQFF.

This chain links TRBV18 with TRBJ1-5, with 7 nucleotides matching TRBD1. Germline V CDR1 and CDR2: KGHSH, LQKENI. The V gene end was trimmed by 6 bases and the J gene end by 3 bases; junction bases not matched to a gene: 8. CDR3 length equals 15 residues. The CDR3 nucleotides are TGTGCCAGCTCCCCGGTGACAGGGTTCAATCAGCCCCAGCATTTT. This codes for CASSPVTGFNQPQHF.

The rearrangement uses TRBV11-1 and TRBJ1-2; 10 bases align to TRBD1. CDR3 length equals 13 residues. Germline trimming cut 4 bases from V and 7 bases from J; bases unmatched to any gene: 3. Germline lookup yields CDR1 SGHAT and CDR2 FQDESV (reference sequence). In DNA form, the CDR3 reads TGTGCCAGCAGCTCGGGACAGGGGTTTGGCTACACCTTC. Translating gives CASSSGQGFGYTF.

On this clone: Other nucleotide sequences in the sample specify the same CDR3. The chain has TRBV5-1 and TRBJ2-7; a weak D match, TRBD2 (5 bases). The germline V gene has CDR1 SGHRS and CDR2 YFSETQ. V was cut by 2 bases and J by 2 bases, with 8 bases left in between. There are 13 residues in the CDR3. DNA of the CDR3: TGCGCCAGCAGCTTCTCCGGGGCCTACGAGCAGTACTTC. Protein: CASSFSGAYEQYF.

The genes are TRBV11-3 and TRBJ2-1, with 11 bases fitting TRBD2. The CDR3 spans 18 residues. Germline trimming cut 3 bases from V and 5 bases from J; bases unmatched to any gene: 12. Germline assignment: CDR1 SGHNT and CDR2 YENEEA. The CDR3 DNA reads TGTGCCAGCAGCTTCCTCTTTAGCGGGAGGGCCAATAACAATGAGCAGTTCTTC. Its translation: CASSFLFSGRANNNEQFF. The full variable domain, rest sourced from reference TRBV11-3 and TRBJ2-1, is EAGVVQSPRYKIIEKKQPVAFWCNPISGHNTLYWYLQNLGQGPELLIRYENEEAVDDSQLPKDRFSAERLKGVDSTLKIQPAELGDSAVYLCASSFLFSGRANNNEQFFGPGTRLTVL.

This clone was picked up one time. The chain recombines TRBV7-9 with TRBJ1-6; D is possibly TRBD1 (6 bases). The CDR3 extends over 15 amino acids. The germline gives CDR1 SEHNR, CDR2 FQNEAQ (reference sequence). Trimming removed 1 base from V and 7 bases from J, with 11 bases in between. The CDR3 DNA sequence: TGTGCCAGCAGCTTAGATCGGACAGAGAATTCACCCCTCCACTTT. Protein: CASSLDRTENSPLHF.

The J gene is TRBJ1-5, the V gene TRBV6-1, with D possibly TRBD1 on 6 matching bases. The V gene lost 8 bases and the J gene lost 5 bases, with 16 bases spanning the gap. CDR1 and CDR2 (germline): MNHNS, SASEGT. This CDR3 spans 14 amino acids. The CDR3 sequence: CASLLQGPHQPQHF. CDR3 in DNA: TGTGCCAGCCTCTTACAGGGCCCTCATCAGCCCCAGCATTTT.

The V call is TRBV7-2, the J call TRBJ2-1, with 11 bases that match TRBD2. The CDR3 runs 14 residues. V shed 5 bases, J shed 6 bases, and the junction held 3 bases outside the gene matches. The germline gives CDR1 SGHTA, CDR2 FQGNSA. Written as DNA, the CDR3 is TGTGCCAGCAGCCCGACTAGCGGGGTCAATGAGCAGTTCTTC. Protein: CASSPTSGVNEQFF.

This clone was detected only once. The chain is built from TRBV19 and TRBJ1-1; perhaps TRBD1 as D (6 bases). With 6 bases removed from V and 4 bases from J, the gap between germline ends came to 15 bases. The germline gives CDR1 LNHDA, CDR2 SQIVND (reference sequence). The CDR3 is 14 residues long. The CDR3 protein is CASSPGQGFTEAFF. As DNA, the CDR3 is TGTGCCAGTAGCCCCGGTCAGGGGTTCACTGAAGCTTTCTTT.

This clone was detected only once. The chain has TRBV7-2 and TRBJ1-1, with 8 positions matching TRBD1. This CDR3 is 16 amino acids long. J gave up 4 bases and V 5 bases, and 12 bases lay outside the gene matches. The germline CDR1 and CDR2 sequences are SGHTA and FQGNSA. The CDR3 DNA reads TGTGCCAGCAGCCAGGGGGACAGGTTCTCTCCCACTGAAGCTTTCTTT. It specifies CASSQGDRFSPTEAFF.

The rearrangement links TRBV4-1 to TRBJ2-1; unclear D gene. The V end lost 0 bases, the J end lost 0 bases, and 9 bases lay between the germline ends. This CDR3 is 16 amino acids long. CDR1 is MGHRA and CDR2 is YSYEKL in the germline V gene. This chain's CDR3 is CASSQDPARSYNEQFF. The CDR3 nucleotides read TGCGCCAGCAGCCAAGATCCAGCGCGCTCCTACAATGAGCAGTTCTTC.

The chain combines TRBV5-6 with TRBJ1-4; D remains ambiguous. The CDR3 extends over 13 amino acids. The V gene lost 5 bases and the J gene lost 7 bases, with 12 bases spanning the gap. Germline V gives CDR1 SGHDT, CDR2 YYEEEE. CDR3 amino acids: CASRQVRGEKLFF. The CDR3 DNA follows: TGTGCCAGCAGGCAGGTCCGGGGTGAAAAACTGTTTTTT.

CDR3 nucleotide sequence: TGCAGCGTTGAAACACGGGGGACGGATACGCAGTATTTT. Protein product: CSVETRGTDTQYF. V and J are TRBV29-1 and TRBJ2-3, with D maybe TRBD2 (6 bases). V lost 2 bases and J lost 6, with 12 bases in between. CDR1 is SQVTM and CDR2 is ANQGSEA in the germline V gene. CDR3 length: 13 residues.

The chain uses TRBV2 and TRBJ1-2, with D tentatively TRBD1 (5 bases). CDR3 length equals 15 residues. Trimming removed 2 bases at V and 4 bases at J, with 14 bases between. CDR1 SNHLY and CDR2 FYNNEI come from the germline V gene. In DNA, the CDR3 is TGTGCCAGCAGTGAAAGCCGGGGGAAGAGCTATGGCTACACCTTC. This encodes CASSESRGKSYGYTF.

This chain joins TRBV5-4 and TRBJ2-7, with TRBD1 matching over 7 bases. In germline, CDR1 is SGHNT, CDR2 YYREEE (reference sequence). V lost 4 bases and J lost 2; bases outside the gene matches: 6. This CDR3 spans 14 amino acids. The CDR3 loop is CASSPETGTYEQYF. The CDR3 DNA reads as TGTGCCAGCAGCCCCGAGACAGGGACCTACGAGCAGTACTTC.

This chain connects TRBV4-3 to TRBJ2-7; TRBD2 might be the D (5 bases). The CDR3 runs 12 residues. Germline loops: CDR1 LGHNA, CDR2 YSLEER. V lost 0 bases and J 6 bases, leaving 6 bases between the germline ends. CDR3 sequence: CASSQDRGEQYF. In DNA, the CDR3 is TGCGCCAGCAGCCAAGATCGGGGCGAGCAGTACTTC.

Only a few counts were recorded for this clone. This chain joins TRBV5-6 and TRBJ1-4; 8 bases agree with TRBD1. V shed 0 bases and J 7 bases; nucleotides not matched to a gene: 5. Looked up from germline, CDR1 is SGHDT and CDR2 is YYEEEE. There are 15 residues in the CDR3. CDR3 bases: TGTGCCAGCAGCTTGGGGACAGGGATGTTTGAAAAACTGTTTTTT. This translates into CASSLGTGMFEKLFF.

The rearrangement links TRBV11-3 to TRBJ1-1; D unresolved. From germline, CDR1 is SGHNT and CDR2 YENEEA. Trimming removed 5 bases from V and 0 bases from J, with 10 bases in between. The CDR3 runs 14 residues. The CDR3 DNA follows: TGTGCCAGCAGCCCGATGAGGCTGAACACTGAAGCTTTCTTT. It translates to CASSPMRLNTEAFF.

The rearrangement uses TRBV9 and TRBJ1-4; D uncertain. CDR3 length: 17 amino acids. V shed 4 bases and J shed 8 bases, with 24 bases lying between them. The V gene's germline CDR1 is SGDLS and CDR2 YYNGEE. The CDR3, as DNA: TGTGCCAGCAGCCAAGAAGGAATTGGAAGGAGGAGGGAAAAACTGTTTTTT. Encoded protein: CASSQEGIGRRREKLFF. Drawing the rest from reference TRBV9 and TRBJ1-4, the complete variable domain is DSGVTQTPKHLITATGQRVTLRCSPRSGDLSVYWYQQSLDQGLQFLIQYYNGEERAKGNILERFSAQQFPDLHSELNLSSLELGDSALYFCASSQEGIGRRREKLFFGSGTQLSVL.

This clone showed up just a few times. The chain couples TRBV5-1 to TRBJ1-2, with D possibly TRBD1 on 6 matching bases. The germline V and J ends were trimmed by 1 base and 0 bases, with 10 bases remaining between them. This CDR3 has 15 amino acids. Germline lookup yields CDR1 SGHRS and CDR2 YFSETQ. The CDR3 sequence is CASSLSQGSNYGYTF. The CDR3 DNA follows: TGCGCCAGCAGCTTGTCTCAGGGGTCTAACTATGGCTACACCTTC.

The V gene is TRBV19, the J gene TRBJ2-3; possible D gene TRBD1, 6 bases. This CDR3 comprises 16 residues. The V gene's germline CDR1 is LNHDA and CDR2 SQIVND (reference sequence). Deletions cut 3 bases from V and 5 bases from J, with 18 bases between. CDR3 protein: CASSIPRGKGRDTQYF. For the CDR3, the DNA is TGTGCCAGTAGTATCCCCAGGGGAAAGGGGAGAGATACGCAGTATTTT.

V and J are TRBV10-3 and TRBJ2-5; D might be TRBD2 (6 bases). V lost 2 bases and J lost 5, with 6 bases in between. The CDR3 covers 12 residues. Germline V CDR1 and CDR2: ENHRY, SYGVKD. The DNA for the CDR3 is TGTGCCATCAGTGAGGGGGGGGAGACCCAGTACTTC. Amino acids: CAISEGGETQYF.

The V call is TRBV5-8, the J call TRBJ2-1, with a tentative D call TRBD2 (6 bases). Germline assignment: CDR1 SGHTS and CDR2 YDEGEE. CDR3 length: 18 residues. Deletions cut 1 base from V and 0 bases from J, with 17 bases between. The CDR3 DNA reads TGTGCCAGCAGCTTGAAACGAGCGGGCCTTAGCTCCTACAATGAGCAGTTCTTC. Amino acid sequence: CASSLKRAGLSSYNEQFF.

The gene calls are TRBV7-9 and TRBJ2-7; the match to TRBD1 covers 10 bases. The V segment lost 3 bases and the J segment 4 bases; nucleotides outside the gene matches: 12. This CDR3 region has 17 residues. Germline loops: CDR1 SEHNR, CDR2 FQNEAQ (reference sequence). The CDR3 sequence: CASSLGARQGAGYEQYF. DNA of the CDR3: TGTGCCAGCAGCTTGGGGGCGAGACAGGGGGCCGGATACGAGCAGTACTTC.

This chain uses TRBV9 with TRBJ1-2, with D unresolved. V was shortened by 4 bases and J by 4 bases, with 14 bases between the two germline ends. CDR1 SGDLS and CDR2 YYNGEE come from the germline V gene. This CDR3 region has 14 residues. The CDR3 sequence: CASSPRIEGYGYTF. The CDR3 coding sequence is TGTGCCAGCAGCCCGCGAATAGAGGGCTATGGCTACACCTTC.